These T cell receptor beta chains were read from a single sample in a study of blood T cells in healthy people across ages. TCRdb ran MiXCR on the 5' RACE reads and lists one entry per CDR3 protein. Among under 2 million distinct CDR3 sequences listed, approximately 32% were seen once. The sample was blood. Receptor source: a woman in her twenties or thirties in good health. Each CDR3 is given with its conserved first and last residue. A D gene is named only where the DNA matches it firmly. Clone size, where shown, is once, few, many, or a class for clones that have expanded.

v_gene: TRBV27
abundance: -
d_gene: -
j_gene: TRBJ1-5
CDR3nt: TGTGCCAGCAGTTTGACACTTAGCAATCAGCCCCAGCATTTT
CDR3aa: CASSLTLSNQPQHF

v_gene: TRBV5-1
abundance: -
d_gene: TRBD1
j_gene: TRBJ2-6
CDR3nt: TGCGCCAGCAGTCAAGGGGGCGGTAGGGCCAACGTCCTGACTTTC
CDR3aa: CASSQGGGRANVLTF

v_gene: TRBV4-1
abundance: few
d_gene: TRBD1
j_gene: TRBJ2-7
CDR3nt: TGCGCCAGCAGCCAAGCCCAGGGGGCAGTTGAGCAGTACTTC
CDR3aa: CASSQAQGAVEQYF

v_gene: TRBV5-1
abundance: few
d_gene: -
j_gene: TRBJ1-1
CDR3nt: TGCGCCAGCAGCTGGGCGGGCGGGGACACTGAAGCTTTCTTT
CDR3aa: CASSWAGGDTEAFF

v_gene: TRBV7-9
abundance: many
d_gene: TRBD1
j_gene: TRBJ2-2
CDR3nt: TGTGCCAGCAGCCCTGGACAGGGTGGCACCGGGGAGCTGTTTTTT
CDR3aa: CASSPGQGGTGELFF

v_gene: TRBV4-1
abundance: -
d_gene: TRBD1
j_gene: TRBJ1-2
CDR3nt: TGCGCCAGCAGCCCCTTGGGGACAGGGCCAATTAACTATGGCTACACCTTC
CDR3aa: CASSPLGTGPINYGYTF

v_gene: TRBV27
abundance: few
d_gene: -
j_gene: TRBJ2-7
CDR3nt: TGTGCCAGCAGTACCTCCGAGCAGTACTTC
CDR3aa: CASSTSEQYF

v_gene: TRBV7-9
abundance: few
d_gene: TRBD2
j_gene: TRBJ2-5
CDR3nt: TGTGCCACCCGTCTAGCGGGGAGGGAGACCCAGTACTTC
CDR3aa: CATRLAGRETQYF

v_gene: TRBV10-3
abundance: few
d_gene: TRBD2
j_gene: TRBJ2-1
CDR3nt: TGTGCCATCAGGGCTACTAGCGGGGGAGGAAATGAGCAGTTCTTC
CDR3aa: CAIRATSGGGNEQFF

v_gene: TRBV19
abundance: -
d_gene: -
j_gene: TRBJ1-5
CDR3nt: TGTGCCAGTTGCAGGGAAAACAATCAGCCCCAGCATTTT
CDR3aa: CASCRENNQPQHF

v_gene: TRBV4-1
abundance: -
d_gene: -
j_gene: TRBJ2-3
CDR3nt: TGCGCCAGCAGTCACCGGACTGGGGGAGACACGCAGTATTTT
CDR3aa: CASSHRTGGDTQYF

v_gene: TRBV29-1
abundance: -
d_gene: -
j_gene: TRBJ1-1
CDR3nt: TGCAGCGTTGAAGATAGGCGACAGTGGGGGGACACTGAAGCTTTCTTT
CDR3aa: CSVEDRRQWGDTEAFF

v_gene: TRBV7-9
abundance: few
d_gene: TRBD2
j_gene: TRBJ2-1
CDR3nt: TGTGCCAGCAGCCCCGGACTAGGAGGAGGGAATGAGCAGTTCTTC
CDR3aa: CASSPGLGGGNEQFF

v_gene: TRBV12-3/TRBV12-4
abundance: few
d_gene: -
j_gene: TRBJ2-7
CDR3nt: TGTGCCAGCAGTTTAGCCCTACCAGACGAGCAGTACTTC
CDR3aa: CASSLALPDEQYF

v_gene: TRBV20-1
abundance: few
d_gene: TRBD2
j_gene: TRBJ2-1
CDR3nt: TGCGGACTAGCGGGATTTCGCAATGAGCAGTTCTTC
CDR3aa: CGLAGFRNEQFF

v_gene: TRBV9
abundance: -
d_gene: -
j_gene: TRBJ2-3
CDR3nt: TGTGCCAGCACTATCAGTGTCACCACAGATACGCAGTATTTT
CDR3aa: CASTISVTTDTQYF

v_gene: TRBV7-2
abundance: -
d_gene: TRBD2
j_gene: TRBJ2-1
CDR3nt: TGTGCCAGCAACTCTAGCGGGGGCTCCTACAATGAGCAGTTCTTC
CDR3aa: CASNSSGGSYNEQFF

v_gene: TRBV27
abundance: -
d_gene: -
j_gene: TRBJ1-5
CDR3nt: TGTGCCAGCAGTTTATCCGGGGCGTATCAGCCCCAGCATTTT
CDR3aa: CASSLSGAYQPQHF

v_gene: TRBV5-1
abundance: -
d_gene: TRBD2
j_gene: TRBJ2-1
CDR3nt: TGCGCCAGCAGCAATGCCGGGACTAGAAAGAATGAGCAGTTCTTC
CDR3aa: CASSNAGTRKNEQFF

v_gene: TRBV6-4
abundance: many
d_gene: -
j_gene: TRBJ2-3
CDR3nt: TGTGCCAGCAGTATCGGAACGCAGGGAGATACGCAGTATTTT
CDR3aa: CASSIGTQGDTQYF

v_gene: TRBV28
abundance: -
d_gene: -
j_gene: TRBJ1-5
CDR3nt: TGTGCCAGCAGTTTATGGGGTGACGATCAGCCCCAGCATTTT
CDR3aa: CASSLWGDDQPQHF

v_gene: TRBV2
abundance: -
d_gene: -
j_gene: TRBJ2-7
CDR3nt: TGTGCCAGCAGTGAGACAGCTGTAGGCGAGCAGTACTTC
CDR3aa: CASSETAVGEQYF

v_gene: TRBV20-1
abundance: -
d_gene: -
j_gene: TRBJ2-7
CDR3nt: TGCAGTGCTAGAGATGAGGGGGGAGGCCCCCACGAGCAGTACTTC
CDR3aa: CSARDEGGGPHEQYF

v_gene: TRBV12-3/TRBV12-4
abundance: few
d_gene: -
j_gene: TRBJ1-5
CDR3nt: TGTGCCAGCACCCAGGGTATGAGTAGCAATCAGCCCCAGCATTTT
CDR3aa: CASTQGMSSNQPQHF

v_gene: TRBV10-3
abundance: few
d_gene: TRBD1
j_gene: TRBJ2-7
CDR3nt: TGTGCCATCAGGGGGACAGGGTCGGGCGAGCAGTACTTC
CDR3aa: CAIRGTGSGEQYF